The clone carrying this T cell receptor beta chain was observed a few times. What it recognizes is unknown. The source of the sample is a study of beta chain features in type 1 diabetes. Since all of the isolated RNA was reverse transcribed, expressed TCRB transcripts were what got sequenced. This table comes from immunoSEQ multiplex PCR, and its TCRdb copy is limited to in-frame clones, with some not included. The sample has a few hundred thousand clones, over 9.5% seen once. Whole-study results and caveats: Sampled from patients, naive, central memory and Treg TCRB repertoires appeared more similar than those sampled from healthy donors. Shorter TCRB CDR3s, moderately but significantly so, marked every one of the four CD4+ subsets in Type 1 diabetes patients. Any role of HLA type in TCRB rearrangement remained unresolved here.

V lost 4 bases, J lost 6 bases, and 7 bases stayed unmatched. CDR3 length equals 14 residues. Per germline, CDR1 SGDLS and CDR2 YYNGEE. This receptor was obtained from a young woman with type 1 diabetes. The sequencing input was naive CD4+ T cells from blood. The chain has TRBV9 and TRBJ2-3, with 8 bases identical to TRBD2. The CDR3 DNA follows: TGTGCCAGCAGCAAGATAGCGGGGTCGGATACGCAGTATTTT. Translating gives CASSKIAGSDTQYF.